The clone carrying this T cell receptor beta chain appeared a few times. The identical CDR3 is also encoded by other nucleotide sequences in the sample. This entry comes from a study of cytomegalovirus exposure and HLA in healthy donors. The method was immunoSEQ multiplex PCR; TCRdb's version includes in-frame clones alone and lacks a portion of them. The profile shows some 350,000 clones, roughly 87% of them singletons. This CDR3 contains 12 residues. Per germline, CDR1 GTSNPN and CDR2 SVGIG (reference sequence). Trimming removed 1 base at V and 1 base at J, with 5 bases between. The TCR sequence derives from a woman aged 30 to 39 in good health and CMV-seropositive. This sequence joins TRBV30 and TRBJ2-7; a possible D gene is TRBD2 (5 bases). Sample: PBMCs. This chain's CDR3 is CAWSAGSYEQYF. Written as DNA, the CDR3 is TGTGCCTGGAGTGCGGGATCCTACGAGCAGTACTTC.